A selection of T cell receptor beta chains follows, all from one sample in a study of T cell responses to AZD1222 COVID-19 vaccine. Assay used: immunoSEQ multiplex PCR; TCRdb lists only in-frame clones, some missing. The sample lists some 160,000 clones, around nine tenths occurring once. The sequencing used peripheral blood, collected on day 0 of AZD1222 vaccination. These receptor sequences come from an adult in good health. The CDR3 runs from the conserved cysteine through the conserved F or W. D genes are given only for firm matches. The size entry is marked missing in some rows and otherwise reads once, few, many or a size class.

DNA | CDR3 | size | J | V | D
TGTGCCACCAGCAGACTCCCCGGGACTCATAGCGAGCAGTACTTC | CATSRLPGTHSEQYF | . | TRBJ2-7 | TRBV15 | .
TGTGCCTGGGGCTACCGGGACCACGGACGCGGGGAAGAGACCCAGTACTTC | CAWGYRDHGRGEETQYF | . | TRBJ2-5 | TRBV30 | .
TGTGCCAGCAGCTCAGGGGGAGGGAGTTCACCCCTCCACTTT | CASSSGGGSSPLHF | . | TRBJ1-6 | TRBV9 | TRBD1
TGTGCCACCAGCAGGGCCGCGGCAGGGGCATACAATGAGCAGTTCTTC | CATSRAAAGAYNEQFF | . | TRBJ2-1 | TRBV15 | .
TGTGCCAGCAGTTTAGTTGGGAATGGCTACACCTTC | CASSLVGNGYTF | . | TRBJ1-2 | TRBV28 | .
TGTGCCAGCAGCGCAGGGGGCGCGGGTGGCTACACCTTC | CASSAGGAGGYTF | . | TRBJ1-2 | TRBV28 | TRBD1
TGTGCCAGCAGGATGACAGGTGCTGTTTTTAACACCTTC | CASRMTGAVFNTF | . | TRBJ1-2 | TRBV3-1/TRBV3-2 | .
TGTGCCAGCAGCTTAGCCCAAGGCTACACCTTC | CASSLAQGYTF | few | TRBJ1-2 | TRBV11-2 | .
TGTGCCAGTAGTATGGGGGGCCAGGGTGACTATGGCTACACCTTC | CASSMGGQGDYGYTF | . | TRBJ1-2 | TRBV19 | .
TGTGCCAGCACCCAGGACAGTTATGGCTACACCTTC | CASTQDSYGYTF | . | TRBJ1-2 | TRBV6-5 | .
TGTGCCAGCAGGACGACAGGGGGCGGGACTGAAGCTTTCTTT | CASRTTGGGTEAFF | . | TRBJ1-1 | TRBV5-4 | TRBD1
TGCGCCAGCAGCGGGATTACTAGCGGAGGGCAGTACTTC | CASSGITSGGQYF | . | TRBJ2-7 | TRBV5-1 | TRBD2
TGTGCCAGCAGTGAAAGTGGGACTAGCGGGGGTCCTATCAGATACGAGCAGTACTTC | CASSESGTSGGPIRYEQYF | . | TRBJ2-7 | TRBV2 | TRBD2
TGTGCAAGTCGCTTAGCACGGACTTGGGAAAAACTGTTTTTT | CASRLARTWEKLFF | . | TRBJ1-4 | TRBV12-2 | .
TGTGCCAGCAGTTATTTCTGGGATACTGAAGCTTTCTTT | CASSYFWDTEAFF | . | TRBJ1-1 | TRBV6-2/TRBV6-3 | .
TGTGCCAGTAGCACTCCCGGTCCTTCCTACGAGCAGTACTTC | CASSTPGPSYEQYF | . | TRBJ2-7 | TRBV19 | .
TGTGCCAGCAGTTTTGGACAGGACTACGAGCAGTACTTC | CASSFGQDYEQYF | . | TRBJ2-7 | TRBV6-2/TRBV6-3 | TRBD1
TGTGCCAGCAGTACACCGACAGGGGCGCAGTTCTTC | CASSTPTGAQFF | . | TRBJ2-1 | TRBV25-1 | TRBD1
TGTGCCAGCAGCCCAAACCCGGGACAGGACTCGAACACTGAAGCTTTCTTT | CASSPNPGQDSNTEAFF | . | TRBJ1-1 | TRBV7-6 | TRBD1
TGTGCCAGCACCCCCGGGGTGTCAGATACGCAGTATTTT | CASTPGVSDTQYF | . | TRBJ2-3 | TRBV6-5 | .
TGTGCCAGCAGCCGCGGGACTAGCGGGTCTCCCTACGAGCAGTACTTC | CASSRGTSGSPYEQYF | once | TRBJ2-7 | TRBV5-4 | TRBD2
TGTGCCACCAGCAGCGAGGGGTGGAACGAGCAGTACTTC | CATSSEGWNEQYF | . | TRBJ2-7 | TRBV15 | .
TGTGCCAGCAGCTTAGGGTCTGGGCAGACTAATGAAAAACTGTTTTTT | CASSLGSGQTNEKLFF | . | TRBJ1-4 | TRBV7-9 | .
TGTGCCAGCAGCGCCTGGGACAGGGGATTAGGCACTGAAGCTTTCTTT | CASSAWDRGLGTEAFF | . | TRBJ1-1 | TRBV5-6 | TRBD1
TGTGCCAGCAGCTTTGACAGCCAGCCCCAGCATTTT | CASSFDSQPQHF | . | TRBJ1-5 | TRBV7-8 | .
TGTGCCAGCAGCTACCATGGGGGGGCGAACAATGAGCAGTTCTTC | CASSYHGGANNEQFF | . | TRBJ2-1 | TRBV7-3 | .
TGTGCCAGCGCCCAACCGGGGACAGGGAGGGGGGATACGCAGTATTTT | CASAQPGTGRGDTQYF | . | TRBJ2-3 | TRBV27 | TRBD1
TGTGCCAGCAGCTTAGCGCAACAGGGGTTGGAAGGCTACACCTTC | CASSLAQQGLEGYTF | . | TRBJ1-2 | TRBV7-9 | TRBD1
TGCGCCAGCAGCTTGACGGTGGCGATTAGGAACACTGAAGCTTTCTTT | CASSLTVAIRNTEAFF | . | TRBJ1-1 | TRBV5-1 | .
TGCGCCAGCAGCCAAGATTACAGCGGGGGTACCGGGGAGCTGTTTTTT | CASSQDYSGGTGELFF | . | TRBJ2-2 | TRBV4-3 | TRBD2
TGTGCCTGGGCGTCATCCTACGAGCAGTACTTC | CAWASSYEQYF | . | TRBJ2-7 | TRBV30 | .
TGTGCCAGCAGTTTATCACTAGCGGGGGGCTCCTACAATGAGCAGTTCTTC | CASSLSLAGGSYNEQFF | . | TRBJ2-1 | TRBV28 | TRBD2
TGTGCCAGCAGCACCCAAGCGGGAACCTCTGGGGCCAACGTCCTGACTTTC | CASSTQAGTSGANVLTF | . | TRBJ2-6 | TRBV9 | TRBD2
TGTGCCATCAGTGAGGCCCCGGGGTTGACTGAAGCTTTCTTT | CAISEAPGLTEAFF | few | TRBJ1-1 | TRBV10-3 | .
TGTGCCAGTGGGGGGACGGCAGGAAACACCATATATTTT | CASGGTAGNTIYF | . | TRBJ1-3 | TRBV12-3/TRBV12-4 | .
TGTGCCAGCAGCTTAGGTTGGCGGCAGAACTATGGCTACACCTTC | CASSLGWRQNYGYTF | . | TRBJ1-2 | TRBV11-1 | .
TGCGCCAGCAGCTTGGGGGACAGGGGCGATCAGCCCCAGCATTTT | CASSLGDRGDQPQHF | . | TRBJ1-5 | TRBV5-1 | TRBD1
TGTGCCAGCAGCCGGGACACCGGGAGCGGAAACACCATATATTTT | CASSRDTGSGNTIYF | . | TRBJ1-3 | TRBV27 | .
TGTGCCAGCAGCCGCGAGGTCCAAGGGGGCTACACCTTC | CASSREVQGGYTF | . | TRBJ1-2 | TRBV28 | .
TGCAGCGTTGCCGGGACGGCGAACACCGGGGAGCTGTTTTTT | CSVAGTANTGELFF | . | TRBJ2-2 | TRBV29-1 | .
TGTGCCAGCAGCTTAAGGGGGCCTAACTATGGCTACACCTTC | CASSLRGPNYGYTF | . | TRBJ1-2 | TRBV7-2 | TRBD1
TGTGCCAGCAGCTCCGACGGGAACACCGGGGAGCTGTTTTTT | CASSSDGNTGELFF | . | TRBJ2-2 | TRBV7-3 | .
TGTGCCAGCAGTTCCTCCGTGGGGACAGATACGCAGTATTTT | CASSSSVGTDTQYF | few | TRBJ2-3 | TRBV7-9 | .
TGTGCCAGCAGCCCCGGGACAGGGTATGGCTACACCTTC | CASSPGTGYGYTF | . | TRBJ1-2 | TRBV12-3/TRBV12-4 | TRBD1
TGTGCCAGCAACGATGGAGAAACTCTTCGGAATGAGCAGTTCTTC | CASNDGETLRNEQFF | . | TRBJ2-1 | TRBV9 | .
TGTGCCAGCAGCTGGACGGGTAACACCGGGGAGCTGTTTTTT | CASSWTGNTGELFF | . | TRBJ2-2 | TRBV28 | .
TGCAGTGCTCTTGGGGGTGGCTACACCTTC | CSALGGGYTF | . | TRBJ1-2 | TRBV20-1 | .
TGCAGCGTTGACCGGGGGGTTCTTGGTGGCTACACCTTC | CSVDRGVLGGYTF | . | TRBJ1-2 | TRBV29-1 | .
TGCGCCAGCAGCTTAGGCCTATTTAATGAGCAGTTCTTC | CASSLGLFNEQFF | . | TRBJ2-1 | TRBV5-1 | .
TGTGCCAGCAGCTTAGTCGGGTTCTCCTCCACAGATACGCAGTATTTT | CASSLVGFSSTDTQYF | . | TRBJ2-3 | TRBV7-2 | .
TGCGCCAGCAGCCAACACCCCCCGACAGTACCTGCCACTAATGAAAAACTGTTTTTT | CASSQHPPTVPATNEKLFF | once | TRBJ1-4 | TRBV4-3 | .